This T cell receptor (beta chain) was documented in a study of T cell responses to AZD1222 COVID-19 vaccine. Some clones are missing from TCRdb's copy, which holds only in-frame ones; the method was immunoSEQ multiplex PCR. The sample records 95,000 to 100,000 clones, 90% being singletons. There are 14 residues in the CDR3. Trimming cost V 1 base and J 3 bases, with 7 bases left between them. Germline V gene lookup returns CDR1 SEHNR and CDR2 FQNEAQ (reference sequence). Sample: peripheral blood, taken on day 0 of AZD1222 vaccination. The chain carries TRBV7-9 and TRBJ1-5; D is uncertain. The clonotype originates from an adult in good health. The CDR3 DNA reads TGTGCCAGCAGCTTAGATGGGTTCAATCAGCCCCAGCATTTT. Protein sequence: CASSLDGFNQPQHF.